Described below is a single T cell receptor (beta chain) sequence and its context. A single record per CDR3 protein comes from TCRdb applying MiXCR to the PCR reads. The sample consists of about 22,000 distinct CDR3 sequences, around 37% of them appearing once. This sample was taken from a study of tumor-infiltrating lymphocytes in oesophageal squamous cell carcinoma. The receptor was derived from a female donor with esophageal squamous cell carcinoma. The sequenced sample was esophageal tumor tissue.

DNA of the CDR3: TGTGCCAGCGGGACAGGGGCCTCCTACGAGCAGTACTTC. Amino acids: CASGTGASYEQYF. The chain joins TRBV2 to TRBJ2-4; 10 nucleotides agree with TRBD1. The DNA end lines up better with TRBJ2-7; the J call may be wrong. The germline V gene encodes CDR1 SNHLY and CDR2 FYNNEI. The CDR3 spans 13 residues.